This paragraph reports one TCR beta chain. The clone's antigen remains unknown. An approximately 2.5 ml peripheral blood sample was drawn into PAXgene tubes per donor and stored at -80°C. Without any T cell sorting, total RNA was extracted from whole blood using the PAXgene blood miRNA kit on an automated QIAcube. Peripheral blood from monozygotic twin pairs concordant or discordant for inflammatory bowel disease was subjected to deep TCRalpha and TCRbeta repertoire profiling with unique molecular barcoding. Smoking habits were recorded for all twin pairs, with individuals classified as current, former or never smokers. Per the germline V gene (reference sequence), LNHNV is the CDR1 and YYDKDF is the CDR2. Reading from cysteine to phenylalanine, the CDR3 counts 15 amino acids. The protein alone is recorded here. This sample is part of a study of monozygotic twins with inflammatory bowel disease (dated by TCRdb to 2018 to 2020). Regarding the complete study: The full study comprised 30 or so monozygotic twin pairs: nine German pairs (four IBD-concordant, five IBD-discordant) and 19 IBD-discordant Danish pairs. Each individual had, on average, about 151 000 unique TCRalpha sequences and 181 000 unique TCRbeta sequences available for analysis. The search for disease-associated traits relied mainly on comparing IBD patients with their genetically identical healthy co-twins within discordant pairs.

The library came from 5' RACE. The input for every TCR library was roughly 4,000 ng of total RNA. For each sample, cDNA was synthesized in eight separate reactions using SMARTScribe reverse transcriptase. During cDNA synthesis, template switching introduced unique molecular identifiers that contained a 6-nucleotide sample barcode. TCRalpha and TCRbeta cDNA was amplified by two nested PCRs of around 15 and 9 cycles, with bead purification after each PCR. Before amplification, the cDNA was treated with uracil DNA-glycosylase and purified using the QIAquick PCR purification kit. The second PCR added Illumina TruSeq-compatible adapters along with sample-specific barcodes. TapeStation and Qubit were used to check library quality and concentration, and 5 to 6 ng of each library went into the pool. Sequencing of the pooled libraries was done on an Illumina HiSeq2500 single-index Rapid Run using custom sequencing primers and 2 x 100 bp reads. Per the source publication's procedure: MiGEC version 1.2.6 was used for UMI-based consensus assembly to correct PCR and sequencing errors. V(D)J alignment, clonotype assembly and CDR3 extraction were performed with MiXCR version 2.1.1. To normalise gene usage, clonotype sharing and MAIT/NKT TCR abundance, the top 1000, 10 000 and 20 000 clonotypes in each sample were analysed. After downsampling to 27 000 UMIs, diversity was calculated as the inverse Simpson index using the vegan R package. Paired Mann-Whitney U tests were applied to discordant twin pairs, with Benjamini-Hochberg correction for multiple testing. After TCRdb reprocessed the reads, each CDR3 protein sequence was kept as one row, without DNA. None of the V and J calls come from the authors' own analysis; TCRdb made them. This sample's records show about 160,000 distinct CDR3 sequences. Roughly 2.4% of the sample goes to the ten largest clones.

What the research found in general, with its limitations: The analysis was unable to tell different T cell subtypes apart. Compared with healthy twins, IBD patients had fewer clonotypes in common with other individuals, a difference most pronounced in patients showing signs of disease activity. Because patients received different immunosuppressive treatments, the repertoires may have picked up extra background noise and variability between individuals. No single strong signal or clonotype linked to IBD turned up in the results, so the idea that one exists was not supported. A decrease in TCRbeta repertoire diversity, as measured by inverse Simpson index, was observed in IBD patients compared with their healthy co-twins. No difference in repertoire similarity was observed between concordant and discordant twins, possibly owing to limited statistical power.

The clonotype comes from a human donor with ulcerative colitis or Crohn's disease, or a healthy co-twin of an affected twin (not recorded which). Sequenced material: blood. The V gene is TRBV15 and the J gene is TRBJ2-3. This receptor has the CDR3 CATSRDRLQLDTQYF.